This T cell receptor (beta chain) emerged from a study of response to subunit inactivated influenza vaccine. Study-wide results and caveats: It was the authors' suggestion that each seasonal influenza vaccination recruits few new T cells.

In TCRdb, the RT-PCR reads were re-called with MiXCR into one record per CDR3 protein. This sample yields about 780,000 distinct CDR3 sequences, of which approximately 18% are seen a single time; approximately 11% belongs to the top ten. The CDR3 has 16 residues. Germline CDR1 and CDR2: LGHNA and YNFKEQ. V lost 0 bases to trimming and J lost 2 bases; unmatched junction nucleotides: 4. As concerns this clonotype: Antigen: not known.

The chain recombines TRBV4-2 with TRBJ2-5; 9 bases match TRBD2. This receptor was taken from a man aged 50-59 years who received an inactivated influenza vaccine. The input for sequencing was PBMCs from blood, taken roughly 5 days after vaccination. DNA for the CDR3: TGTGCCAGCAGCCAAGAACTAGCGGGCATACAAGAGACCCAGTACTTC. Its translation: CASSQELAGIQETQYF.